These T cell receptor beta chains were read from a single sample in a study of OX40 agonist ivuxolimab in advanced cancers. Assay: immunoSEQ multiplex PCR; the TCRdb copy retains only in-frame clones and omits some. The table shows roughly 88,000 clones, with about 90% occurring only once. The sample in question was CD4+ or CD8+ T cells sorted from blood, obtained in a trial of the OX40 agonist ivuxolimab. These receptor sequences come from an adult with an advanced solid tumor such as melanoma, head and neck, liver or kidney cancer. The CDR3 runs from the conserved cysteine through the conserved F or W. The D gene is left open where the match is weak. For some rows the clone size is stated as once, few or many, or as a class when expanded; others skip it.

CDR3 | DNA | J | D | size | V
CASSPIGQPIMNTEAFF | TGTGCCAGCAGCCCCATCGGACAGCCCATCATGAACACTGAAGCTTTCTTT | TRBJ1-1 | - | - | TRBV7-3
CASSFKGPDTGELFF | TGTGCCAGCAGCTTCAAGGGGCCTGACACCGGGGAGCTGTTTTTT | TRBJ2-2 | - | once | TRBV7-2
CASSSSVLTDTQYF | TGTGCCAGCAGCTCCTCCGTACTCACAGATACGCAGTATTTT | TRBJ2-3 | - | - | TRBV7-8
CASSLGLAGGQETQYF | TGTGCCAGCAGCTTGGGACTAGCGGGAGGCCAAGAGACCCAGTACTTC | TRBJ2-5 | TRBD2 | - | TRBV7-7
CASNRDSSTGELFF | TGTGCCAGCAATCGAGACAGCTCCACCGGGGAGCTGTTTTTT | TRBJ2-2 | - | - | TRBV6-1
CATSRAVNVEETQYF | TGTGCCACCAGCAGAGCGGTGAACGTCGAGGAGACCCAGTACTTC | TRBJ2-5 | - | - | TRBV15
CASTLRESNQPQHF | TGTGCCAGTACTCTCAGGGAGAGCAATCAGCCCCAGCATTTT | TRBJ1-5 | - | - | TRBV2
CASSLATGNYGYTF | TGTGCCAGCAGTTTGGCAACAGGCAACTATGGCTACACCTTC | TRBJ1-2 | - | few | TRBV11-3
CASTKFGANPRSGANVLTF | TGTGCCAGCACCAAGTTTGGGGCGAACCCCCGCTCTGGGGCCAACGTCCTGACTTTC | TRBJ2-6 | - | - | TRBV28
CASSSPGQGSRTQYF | TGTGCCAGCAGCTCACCGGGACAGGGGTCGAGGACCCAGTACTTC | TRBJ2-5 | TRBD1 | - | TRBV11-2
CATKAQPSGNTIYF | TGTGCCACCAAAGCACAGCCCTCTGGAAACACCATATATTTT | TRBJ1-3 | - | once | TRBV19
CATSREGAKSEAFF | TGTGCCACCAGCAGAGAAGGGGCAAAGTCTGAAGCTTTCTTT | TRBJ1-1 | - | - | TRBV15
CASSIAEGRTDTQYF | TGTGCCAGTAGTATAGCGGAGGGGCGCACAGATACGCAGTATTTT | TRBJ2-3 | - | - | TRBV19
CASSLRVDNEQFF | TGCGCCAGCAGCCTCCGGGTCGACAATGAGCAGTTCTTC | TRBJ2-1 | - | once | TRBV5-1
CASSLEVAGSDYGYTF | TGCGCCAGCAGCCTGGAAGTGGCAGGGTCAGACTATGGCTACACCTTC | TRBJ1-2 | - | - | TRBV5-1
CASSPRTSYRNIQYF | TGTGCCAGCAGTCCTCGGACTAGCTACAGGAACATTCAGTACTTC | TRBJ2-4 | TRBD2 | - | TRBV6-5
CASSQARGQEKLFF | TGCGCCAGCAGCCAAGCCAGGGGGCAAGAAAAACTGTTTTTT | TRBJ1-4 | TRBD1 | - | TRBV4-1
CASSLAGNSYNEQFF | TGTGCCAGTAGCCTAGCGGGAAACTCCTACAATGAGCAGTTCTTC | TRBJ2-1 | TRBD2 | - | TRBV19
CATKDGELFF | TGTGCCACAAAGGACGGGGAGCTGTTTTTT | TRBJ2-2 | - | once | TRBV19
CAIRDSYNEQFF | TGTGCCATCAGGGATTCCTACAATGAGCAGTTCTTC | TRBJ2-1 | - | - | TRBV10-3
CSVAAGGDTGELFF | TGCAGCGTTGCAGCGGGAGGGGACACCGGGGAGCTGTTTTTT | TRBJ2-2 | TRBD2 | - | TRBV29-1
CASSFRRGREPYGYTF | TGTGCCAGCAGCTTTAGGAGAGGCAGGGAGCCCTATGGCTACACCTTC | TRBJ1-2 | - | - | TRBV7-2
CASSSTSVWDEQFF | TGTGCCAGCAGCTCGACTAGCGTTTGGGATGAGCAGTTCTTC | TRBJ2-1 | TRBD2 | once | TRBV11-3
CASSSPFSDTQYF | TGTGCCAGCAGCTCACCCTTCTCAGATACGCAGTATTTT | TRBJ2-3 | - | - | TRBV7-8
CASSQDSMNTEAFF | TGTGCCAGCAGCCAGGACAGTATGAACACTGAAGCTTTCTTT | TRBJ1-1 | - | once | TRBV13
CASSYNLGEKLFF | TGTGCCAGCAGTTACAATCTCGGAGAAAAACTGTTTTTT | TRBJ1-4 | - | - | TRBV6-5
CSVEHSVVGQYF | TGCAGCGTTGAACATTCCGTTGTGGGCCAGTACTTC | TRBJ2-5 | - | - | TRBV29-1
CASRPYRGWTGELFF | TGTGCCAGCAGACCCTACAGGGGTTGGACCGGGGAGCTGTTTTTT | TRBJ2-2 | TRBD1 | - | TRBV7-2
CASSSKRRAGGEKLFF | TGTGCCAGCAGTTCTAAGCGGAGGGCAGGGGGAGAAAAACTGTTTTTT | TRBJ1-4 | TRBD1 | - | TRBV27
CASSLAPRAEETQYF | TGTGCCAGCAGCTTGGCCCCCAGGGCGGAAGAGACCCAGTACTTC | TRBJ2-5 | - | once | TRBV5-4
CASSLEASGLTPLHF | TGCGCCAGCAGCTTGGAGGCCTCGGGACTAACTCCCCTCCACTTT | TRBJ1-6 | - | once | TRBV5-1
CASSRAEYNEQFF | TGTGCCAGCAGCCGAGCGGAATACAATGAGCAGTTCTTC | TRBJ2-1 | - | - | TRBV7-8
CASSAGRGNTIYF | TGTGCCAGTAGTGCAGGACGGGGAAACACCATATATTTT | TRBJ1-3 | - | - | TRBV19
CSVGVDGGTDTQYF | TGCAGCGTTGGGGTGGACGGAGGCACAGATACGCAGTATTTT | TRBJ2-3 | - | - | TRBV29-1
CAWSGRQDTEAFF | TGTGCCTGGAGTGGACGCCAGGACACTGAAGCTTTCTTT | TRBJ1-1 | - | - | TRBV30
CASSVVGQETQYF | TGTGCCAGCAGCGTAGTCGGCCAAGAGACCCAGTACTTC | TRBJ2-5 | - | once | TRBV9
CASSSPGQVADTQYF | TGCGCCAGCAGCTCTCCGGGACAGGTGGCCGATACGCAGTATTTT | TRBJ2-3 | TRBD1 | - | TRBV5-1
CASSLAGDEKLFF | TGCGCCAGCAGCTTGGCGGGGGATGAAAAACTGTTTTTT | TRBJ1-4 | - | - | TRBV5-1
CSVVEGHGELFF | TGCAGCGTTGTCGAAGGGCACGGGGAGCTGTTTTTT | TRBJ2-2 | - | - | TRBV29-1
CSVVWASSYNEQFF | TGCAGCGTTGTCTGGGCGAGCTCCTACAATGAGCAGTTCTTC | TRBJ2-1 | - | - | TRBV29-1
CASANGASGANNEKLFF | TGCGCCAGCGCCAACGGAGCATCCGGGGCTAATAATGAAAAACTGTTTTTT | TRBJ1-4 | - | - | TRBV5-1
CASSSGGTNTGELFF | TGTGCCAGCAGCTCGGGCGGTACGAACACCGGGGAGCTGTTTTTT | TRBJ2-2 | - | - | TRBV11-3
CASSFGPQGVKTEAFF | TGCGCCAGCAGCTTTGGACCCCAGGGAGTGAAAACTGAAGCTTTCTTT | TRBJ1-1 | - | - | TRBV5-1
CASSRQLDSNQPQHF | TGTGCCAGCAGCCGACAGTTAGATAGCAATCAGCCCCAGCATTTT | TRBJ1-5 | - | - | TRBV2
CASSGRAATYNEQFF | TGCGCCAGCAGCGGGAGGGCAGCAACCTACAATGAGCAGTTCTTC | TRBJ2-1 | TRBD2 | - | TRBV5-1
CASSQTPEGAFF | TGTGCCAGCAGCCAAACTCCCGAGGGAGCTTTCTTT | TRBJ1-1 | - | many | TRBV14
CVSSHTSGIPFMIDTQYF | TGTGTCAGCAGTCATACTAGCGGTATCCCCTTTATGATAGATACGCAGTATTTT | TRBJ2-3 | TRBD2 | - | TRBV27
CASSSAGQGNIQYF | TGTGCCAGCAGCTCCGCTGGACAGGGAAACATTCAGTACTTC | TRBJ2-4 | TRBD1 | - | TRBV7-2
CAWLARTGTYEQYF | TGTGCCTGGCTTGCCAGGACAGGGACCTACGAGCAGTACTTC | TRBJ2-7 | TRBD1 | - | TRBV30
CASSLESGRTGELFF | TGCGCCAGCAGCTTGGAGTCCGGGCGAACCGGGGAGCTGTTTTTT | TRBJ2-2 | - | once | TRBV5-1
CAISVGGDGTDTQYF | TGTGCCATCAGTGTAGGGGGCGACGGCACAGATACGCAGTATTTT | TRBJ2-3 | TRBD1 | - | TRBV10-3
CASVGWSTDTQYF | TGTGCCAGCGTCGGATGGAGTACAGATACGCAGTATTTT | TRBJ2-3 | - | - | TRBV25-1
CARSTAQGEDYEQYF | TGTGCCAGAAGCACCGCGCAGGGGGAGGACTACGAGCAGTACTTC | TRBJ2-7 | - | - | TRBV5-3
CATSRPGQGDYGYTF | TGTGCCACCAGCAGACCCGGACAGGGGGACTATGGCTACACCTTC | TRBJ1-2 | TRBD1 | - | TRBV15
CSVHEGGSGTGELFF | TGCAGCGTTCACGAGGGCGGGAGCGGGACCGGGGAGCTGTTTTTT | TRBJ2-2 | TRBD2 | - | TRBV29-1
CASSEGTGPGEQYF | TGTGCCAGCAGCGAGGGGACAGGCCCTGGGGAGCAGTACTTC | TRBJ2-7 | TRBD1 | - | TRBV9
CASRRTGTSYEQYF | TGTGCCAGCAGACGGACAGGGACCTCCTACGAGCAGTACTTC | TRBJ2-7 | TRBD1 | - | TRBV6-5
CASSFLNTEAFF | TGTGCCAGCAGCTTTTTGAACACTGAAGCTTTCTTT | TRBJ1-1 | - | - | TRBV7-9
CASTTGGPTYNEQFF | TGTGCCAGCACCACAGGGGGACCCACCTACAATGAGCAGTTCTTC | TRBJ2-1 | TRBD1 | - | TRBV9